This is a list of T cell receptor beta chains from one sample in a study of T-cell memory formation after mild COVID-19. TCRdb itself ran the 5' RACE reads through MiXCR, one entry per CDR3 protein. Here the sample spans around 510,000 distinct CDR3 sequences, roughly 21% being singletons. The sequencing sample was made of PBMCs or a T cell subset sorted from them (not recorded which). The receptors were sampled from an adult woman who had mild COVID-19 (a few samples of this study predate the infection). Cell type and time point are not known. The CDR3 runs from the conserved cysteine through the conserved F or W. A D gene is named only where the DNA matches it firmly. Clone size is given for some rows only: seen once, a few or many times, or a class if the clone is expanded.

V gene: TRBV11-2
J gene: TRBJ2-1
clone size: few
D gene: TRBD1
CDR3 length: 16
CDR3 protein: CASSSAGTVLYNEQFF
CDR3 DNA: TGTGCCAGCAGCTCCGCTGGGACAGTACTCTACAATGAGCAGTTCTTC

V gene: TRBV5-1
J gene: TRBJ2-7
clone size: NA
D gene: TRBD1
CDR3 length: 16
CDR3 protein: CASSPDLDRGSDEQYF
CDR3 DNA: TGCGCCAGCAGCCCAGACTTGGACAGGGGGTCGGACGAGCAGTACTTC

V gene: TRBV6-2/TRBV6-3
J gene: TRBJ1-2
clone size: few
D gene: TRBD1
CDR3 length: 15
CDR3 protein: CASSMGQAPPYGYTF
CDR3 DNA: TGTGCCAGCAGTATGGGACAGGCCCCCCCCTATGGCTACACCTTC

V gene: TRBV6-4
J gene: TRBJ2-3
clone size: NA
D gene: NA
CDR3 length: 14
CDR3 protein: CASSDLGGPDTQYF
CDR3 DNA: TGTGCCAGCAGTGACTTGGGGGGGCCAGATACGCAGTATTTT

V gene: TRBV7-2
J gene: TRBJ2-7
clone size: NA
D gene: TRBD2
CDR3 length: 15
CDR3 protein: CASRGSGSGSGEQYF
CDR3 DNA: TGTGCCAGCAGGGGAAGCGGGAGCGGCTCCGGAGAGCAGTACTTC

V gene: TRBV4-3
J gene: TRBJ1-1
clone size: NA
D gene: NA
CDR3 length: 14
CDR3 protein: CASSLEPEDTEAFF
CDR3 DNA: TGCGCCAGCAGCCTCGAACCTGAGGACACTGAAGCTTTCTTT

V gene: TRBV12-3/TRBV12-4
J gene: TRBJ2-5
clone size: NA
D gene: TRBD2
CDR3 length: 16
CDR3 protein: CASSRTSKGFGETQYF
CDR3 DNA: TGTGCCAGCAGTCGGACTAGTAAGGGGTTCGGGGAGACCCAGTACTTC

V gene: TRBV6-5
J gene: TRBJ2-6
clone size: few
D gene: TRBD1
CDR3 length: 17
CDR3 protein: CASSYDGRGTGANVLTF
CDR3 DNA: TGTGCCAGCAGTTACGATGGCAGGGGGACTGGGGCCAACGTCCTGACTTTC

V gene: TRBV29-1
J gene: TRBJ1-3
clone size: few
D gene: NA
CDR3 length: 15
CDR3 protein: CSVEVWALSGNTIYF
CDR3 DNA: TGCAGCGTTGAAGTGTGGGCCCTCTCTGGAAACACCATATATTTT

V gene: TRBV5-1
J gene: TRBJ1-1
clone size: few
D gene: TRBD1
CDR3 length: 15
CDR3 protein: CASSQLTGGLGEAFF
CDR3 DNA: TGCGCCAGCAGCCAACTGACAGGGGGCCTGGGTGAAGCTTTCTTT

V gene: TRBV6-5
J gene: TRBJ2-4
clone size: few
D gene: TRBD2
CDR3 length: 14
CDR3 protein: CASRWGGAGNIQYF
CDR3 DNA: TGTGCCAGCCGATGGGGAGGGGCGGGAAACATTCAGTACTTC

V gene: TRBV7-2
J gene: TRBJ2-7
clone size: NA
D gene: TRBD2
CDR3 length: 16
CDR3 protein: CASSLSSGGGRYEQYF
CDR3 DNA: TGTGCCAGCAGCTTATCTAGCGGGGGCGGTAGATACGAGCAGTACTTC

V gene: TRBV5-6
J gene: TRBJ2-3
clone size: NA
D gene: TRBD1
CDR3 length: 14
CDR3 protein: CASSFSDRADTQYF
CDR3 DNA: TGTGCCAGCAGCTTTAGCGACAGGGCCGATACGCAGTATTTT

V gene: TRBV10-3
J gene: TRBJ2-1
clone size: NA
D gene: TRBD2
CDR3 length: 15
CDR3 protein: CAISSGGAAYNEQFF
CDR3 DNA: TGTGCCATCAGCAGCGGGGGGGCCGCCTACAATGAGCAGTTCTTC

V gene: TRBV18
J gene: TRBJ2-2
clone size: few
D gene: TRBD2
CDR3 length: 17
CDR3 protein: CASSPRPLSGATGELFF
CDR3 DNA: TGTGCCAGCTCACCACGGCCTCTAAGCGGGGCCACCGGGGAGCTGTTTTTT

V gene: TRBV6-5
J gene: TRBJ2-1
clone size: few
D gene: TRBD2
CDR3 length: 16
CDR3 protein: CASRRTSGRPGGEQFF
CDR3 DNA: TGTGCCAGCAGGCGGACTAGCGGGAGGCCGGGTGGTGAGCAGTTCTTC

V gene: TRBV10-3
J gene: TRBJ2-5
clone size: many
D gene: NA
CDR3 length: 17
CDR3 protein: CAIRRASERHGTQTQYF
CDR3 DNA: TGTGCCATCAGGCGGGCCTCGGAGCGGCATGGGACGCAGACCCAGTACTTC

V gene: TRBV5-1
J gene: TRBJ2-1
clone size: few
D gene: TRBD2
CDR3 length: 15
CDR3 protein: CASSFGTSEYNEQFF
CDR3 DNA: TGCGCCAGCAGTTTCGGGACTAGCGAGTACAATGAGCAGTTCTTC

V gene: TRBV12-3/TRBV12-4
J gene: TRBJ2-2
clone size: many
D gene: TRBD2
CDR3 length: 16
CDR3 protein: CASSPIAGLNTGELFF
CDR3 DNA: TGTGCCAGCAGTCCTATAGCGGGGTTAAACACCGGGGAGCTGTTTTTT

V gene: TRBV10-3
J gene: TRBJ2-3
clone size: NA
D gene: NA
CDR3 length: 13
CDR3 protein: CAISEAAGDTQYF
CDR3 DNA: TGTGCCATCAGTGAGGCTGCGGGGGATACGCAGTATTTT

V gene: TRBV7-8
J gene: TRBJ2-1
clone size: NA
D gene: TRBD2
CDR3 length: 20
CDR3 protein: CASSRLALAGMGRSYNEQFF
CDR3 DNA: TGTGCCAGCAGCCGCCTGGCTCTAGCGGGAATGGGTCGGTCCTACAATGAGCAGTTCTTC

V gene: TRBV20-1
J gene: TRBJ2-4
clone size: few
D gene: TRBD2
CDR3 length: 19
CDR3 protein: CSARARGLAGGLAKNIQYF
CDR3 DNA: TGCAGTGCTAGAGCCAGAGGGCTAGCGGGAGGGCTAGCCAAAAACATTCAGTACTTC